A selection of T cell receptor beta chains follows, all from one sample in a study of cytomegalovirus exposure and HLA in healthy donors. Generated by immunoSEQ multiplex PCR, the TCRdb table keeps only in-frame clones and is missing some. The repertoire has 55,000 to 75,000 clones, about 96% of them found once; the top ten carry around 1%. Sample: PBMCs. These receptors were collected from a woman aged 18-35 years in good health and CMV-seronegative. The CDR3 runs from the conserved cysteine through the conserved F or W.

CDR3aa	v_gene
CASSRRTGGSYEQYF	TRBV21-1
CASSFGPDRANYGYTF	TRBV5-4
CASSLPAGTGPGEQYF	TRBV5-1
CASSSWRQGRDEQYF	TRBV7-2
CASSFGGQGASTQYF	TRBV27
CASSRGTGPGNYGYTF	TRBV5-4
CASRASRDEQFF	TRBV28
CAWSDRERYEQYF	TRBV30
CASRVSPPRGSYEQYF	TRBV5-5
CSVESGSYGETQYF	TRBV29-1
CASSLVGDYYNEQFF	TRBV7-2
CASSQQGDGQPQHF	TRBV19
CASSPQGQGAYNEQFF	TRBV25-1
CASTANYGYTF	TRBV5-6
CASRRQSQETQYF	TRBV2
CASSYVVGEGRYEQYF	TRBV6-5
CASSEQRGADTQYF	TRBV6-1
CASSLVAARETQYF	TRBV7-9
CASKTGTTSTDTQYF	TRBV28
CASSLVVRAEAFF	TRBV11-2
CASSPPPSGVFNEQFF	TRBV5-1
CASSGPGQAYGYTF	TRBV6-1
CASRVASGGHNEQFF	TRBV13
CASRASGSPDTQYF	TRBV28
CASSQEVGASNYGYTF	TRBV4-1
CASRTSGGTDTQYF	TRBV2
CASSPGASANYGYTF	TRBV5-6
CASSVEGTNTGELFF	TRBV9
CASSPRTGGAVTQYF	TRBV6-5
CASSRQGSVEQYF	TRBV6-1
CAWGQGAEAFF	TRBV30
CASSLWGGGGELFF	TRBV5-1
CASSPPGQNYGYTF	TRBV5-1
CASSWGQRGAGPGYNEQFF	TRBV7-9
CASSPPGLAGVDTQYF	TRBV18
CASSPGFSYNEQFF	TRBV7-7
CASSLELATYNEQFF	TRBV28
CASMRESNNEQFF	TRBV5-1
CATSANHRMWEQYF	TRBV28
CASSPTTGSPGAKLFF	TRBV18
CASSPRTGETQYF	TRBV27
CARSGEGCKSEAFF	TRBV5-3